These T cell receptor beta chains were read from a single sample in a study of T cell clonotyping in hematopoietic cell transplantation. TCRdb keeps only in-frame clones here, not all; method: immunoSEQ multiplex PCR. The sample consists of tens of thousands of clones, around 84% of them appearing once. Sequenced material: peripheral blood mononuclear cells, taken before stem cell transplant. The source is a man in his 60s with acute myeloid leukemia. Some clones in this sample may be carry-over from other donors' samples. Both conserved end residues are part of each CDR3. A D gene is named only where the DNA matches it firmly. Clone size is not always given. Where it is, it says once, few, many or a class for expanded clones.

D gene	clone size	V gene	J gene	CDR3 protein	CDR3 DNA
NA	NA	TRBV5-1	TRBJ1-1	CASSLGRGRTEAFF	TGCGCCAGCAGCTTGGGTAGGGGAAGGACTGAAGCTTTCTTT
NA	NA	TRBV6-5	TRBJ1-2	CASSPEGYGYTF	TGTGCCAGCAGTCCGGAGGGCTATGGCTACACCTTC
NA	NA	TRBV5-6	TRBJ2-5	CASSLGRETQYF	TGTGCCAGCAGCTTGGGCCGAGAGACCCAGTACTTC
TRBD1	NA	TRBV5-1	TRBJ2-2	CASDRGNTGELFF	TGCGCCTCGGACAGGGGAAACACCGGGGAGCTGTTTTTT
NA	NA	TRBV28	TRBJ1-5	CASSPLGGSNQPQHF	TGTGCCAGCAGCCCTCTGGGAGGTAGCAATCAGCCCCAGCATTTT
TRBD2	NA	TRBV28	TRBJ2-3	CASSLGTSGGRSGTQYF	TGTGCCAGCAGTCTCGGGACTAGCGGGGGACGGTCGGGTACGCAGTATTTT
TRBD2	NA	TRBV2	TRBJ2-2	CASSEGLAGTGELFF	TGTGCCAGCAGTGAAGGTCTAGCGGGCACCGGGGAGCTGTTTTTT
TRBD1	NA	TRBV9	TRBJ1-5	CASSGGTGENQPQHF	TGTGCCAGCAGCGGCGGGACAGGGGAAAATCAGCCCCAGCATTTT
NA	NA	TRBV25-1	TRBJ2-3	CASSPGAGDTQYF	TGTGCCAGCAGCCCAGGTGCGGGAGATACGCAGTATTTT
NA	NA	TRBV27	TRBJ1-4	CASSLWGARNEKLFF	TGTGCCAGCAGTTTATGGGGGGCACGTAATGAAAAACTGTTTTTT
NA	NA	TRBV7-2	TRBJ1-2	CASNPLDGANYGYTF	TGTGCCAGCAACCCTTTGGACGGAGCTAACTATGGCTACACCTTC
TRBD1	NA	TRBV4-3	TRBJ1-4	CASSPDRGREKLFF	TGCGCCAGCAGTCCGGACAGGGGCCGGGAAAAACTGTTTTTT
TRBD1	few	TRBV27	TRBJ1-6	CASSTRDRGYNSPLHF	TGTGCCAGCAGTACCCGGGACAGGGGCTATAATTCACCCCTCCACTTT
TRBD2	NA	TRBV15	TRBJ2-7	CATSRGRGSYEQYF	TGTGCCACCAGCAGAGGGCGGGGGTCCTACGAGCAGTACTTC
TRBD1	NA	TRBV7-3	TRBJ1-1	CASSVIQGTEAFF	TGTGCCAGCAGCGTCATACAGGGGACTGAAGCTTTCTTT
NA	NA	TRBV7-2	TRBJ2-1	CASSLSLGDNEQFF	TGTGCCAGCAGCTTATCCCTGGGGGACAATGAGCAGTTCTTC
NA	once	TRBV5-1	TRBJ2-2	CASLAGYSTGELFF	TGCGCCAGCCTGGCGGGGTACTCCACCGGGGAGCTGTTTTTT
NA	NA	TRBV7-3	TRBJ1-1	CASIRGARTDTEAFF	TGTGCCAGCATTAGGGGGGCTAGGACGGACACTGAAGCTTTCTTT
NA	NA	TRBV28	TRBJ1-4	CASSLGVQFNEKLFF	TGTGCCAGCAGTTTAGGTGTACAATTTAATGAAAAACTGTTTTTT
NA	NA	TRBV9	TRBJ2-2	CASSVVGNTGELFF	TGTGCCAGCAGCGTAGTGGGAAACACCGGGGAGCTGTTTTTT
TRBD1	NA	TRBV7-2	TRBJ2-1	CASSRTGGLDEQFF	TGTGCCAGCAGCCGGACAGGGGGCCTCGATGAGCAGTTCTTC
NA	few	TRBV19	TRBJ1-2	CASSIGQSNYGYTF	TGTGCCAGTAGTATAGGACAGTCTAACTATGGCTACACCTTC
NA	NA	TRBV7-8	TRBJ1-6	CASSSPAAYSPLHF	TGTGCCAGCAGCTCCCCGGCCGCCTATTCACCCCTCCACTTT
TRBD1	NA	TRBV28	TRBJ2-3	CASSLSGTGSTDTQYF	TGTGCCAGCAGTTTATCGGGGACAGGGTCCACAGATACGCAGTATTTT
NA	once	TRBV7-9	TRBJ2-7	CAIRGGQSPYEQYF	TGTGCCATTAGAGGGGGGCAATCACCCTACGAGCAGTACTTC
TRBD1	NA	TRBV6-5	TRBJ2-1	CASSLGQGYNEQFF	TGTGCCAGCAGTCTAGGACAGGGTTACAATGAGCAGTTCTTC
TRBD2	NA	TRBV7-9	TRBJ2-1	CASSSTSGGYNEQFF	TGTGCCAGCAGCTCGACTAGCGGGGGGTACAATGAGCAGTTCTTC
TRBD1	NA	TRBV2	TRBJ1-5	CASSQDRGENQPQHF	TGTGCCAGCAGCCAGGACAGGGGCGAGAATCAGCCCCAGCATTTT
NA	NA	TRBV19	TRBJ1-6	CASRGRLNSPLHF	TGTGCCAGCAGGGGACGACTAAATTCACCCCTCCACTTT